What follows are 14 T cell receptor beta chains derived from one specimen sequenced in a study of monozygotic twins with inflammatory bowel disease (dated 2019 in TCRdb). Libraries came from 5' RACE. Sequencing was carried out with an Illumina HiSeq 2500. TCRdb reprocessed the raw reads; every CDR3 protein sequence is a single record, and DNA is not supplied. This sample's listing comprises about 43,000 distinct CDR3 sequences. In total, the top ten clones hold approximately 5.3% of the sample. What was sequenced was blood. Source of these receptors: a human donor with ulcerative colitis or Crohn's disease, or a healthy co-twin of an affected twin (not recorded which).

This chain uses TRBV7-2 with TRBJ2-5; as DNA is missing, the TRBD1 call by TCRdb cannot be tested. CDR3 length: 15 amino acids. Germline CDR1 reads SGHTA; CDR2 reads FQGNSA. CDR3 protein: CASSLASGAQETQYF.

The chain combines TRBV18 with TRBJ1-4; the D gene TCRdb calls, TRBD1, cannot be checked with no DNA. Germline CDR1 and CDR2: KGHSH and LQKENI. This CDR3 region has 15 residues. The chain's CDR3 is CASSNTGQTNEKLFF.

The genes are TRBV19 and TRBJ1-5; absent DNA, TCRdb's TRBD1 call cannot be checked. The CDR3 runs 14 residues. The germline gives CDR1 LNHDA, CDR2 SQIVND (reference sequence). CDR3 amino acids: CASSTGTGWQPQHF.

V and J are TRBV28 and TRBJ2-7; the TRBD1 assignment by TCRdb is unverifiable without DNA. Germline values: CDR1 MDHEN, CDR2 SYDVKM. The CDR3 sequence is 13 residues long. The CDR3 loop is CASSRGQGYEQYF.

The chain has TRBV12-3 or TRBV12-4 and TRBJ1-1. The CDR3 sequence is 13 residues long. The CDR3 is CASSLRQDTEAFF.

The genes are TRBV19 and TRBJ2-1; with no DNA, the TCRdb D assignment of TRBD2 cannot be verified. The germline gives CDR1 LNHDA, CDR2 SQIVND (reference sequence). The CDR3 is made up of 17 amino acids. CDR3 residues: CASSPPGLAGGQGEQFF.

This chain connects TRBV28 to TRBJ2-7; TCRdb's assignment of TRBD1 cannot be checked, as there is no DNA. Germline assignment: CDR1 MDHEN and CDR2 SYDVKM. This CDR3 is built from 12 residues. CDR3 in amino acids: CASSQGAYEQYF.

The rearrangement joins TRBV20-1 to TRBJ2-3; TCRdb's D call of TRBD1 is untestable without DNA. The CDR3 contains 14 residues. The V gene's germline CDR1 is DFQATT and CDR2 SNEGSKA (reference sequence). The chain's CDR3 is CSARDGTYTDTQYF.

CDR3: CASSTYTGSQETQYF. This chain connects TRBV27 to TRBJ2-5. This CDR3 contains 15 residues. Germline V gene lookup returns CDR1 MNHEY and CDR2 SMNVEV (reference sequence).

The gene calls are TRBV20-1 and TRBJ2-1. The germline CDR1 and CDR2 sequences are DFQATT and SNEGSKA (reference sequence). CDR3 size: 18 residues. This CDR3 is CSASAVQLGRNTYNEQFF.

The rearrangement uses TRBV7-3 and TRBJ2-1. This CDR3 comprises 14 residues. Germline lookup yields CDR1 SGHTA and CDR2 FQGTGA. CDR3 amino acids: CASSLMVGSGEQFF.

V gene TRBV29-1 combines with J gene TRBJ2-1; the D call from TCRdb, TRBD2, cannot be confirmed without DNA. CDR1 and CDR2 (germline): SQVTM, ANQGSEA. The CDR3 extends over 14 amino acids. CDR3 region: CSVVLAGAVAEQFF.

The chain has TRBV6-2 or TRBV6-3 and TRBJ2-7. Germline-derived CDR1 and CDR2 are MNHEY and SVGEGT. CDR3 length: 13 residues. CDR3 loop: CASSYLRGYEQYF.

This chain joins TRBV5-5 and TRBJ2-7. CDR1 is SGHKS and CDR2 is YYEKEE in the germline V gene (reference sequence). The CDR3 is made up of 12 amino acids. The CDR3 here is CASSWDGYEQYF. Combining the CDR3 with reference TRBV5-5 and TRBJ2-7 gives the whole variable domain DAGVTQSPTHLIKTRGQQVTLRCSPISGHKSVSWYQQVLGQGPQFIFQYYEKEERGRGNFPDRFSARQFPNYSSELNVNALLLGDSALYLCASSWDGYEQYFGPGTRLTVT.